This T cell receptor (beta chain) originates from a study of post-analysis software for immune sequencing data. Study information: Relapsing-remitting, secondary progressive and progressive-relapsing forms of multiple sclerosis all featured among disease courses.

The V gene lost 3 bases and the J gene lost 8 bases, with 11 bases spanning the gap. CDR1 and CDR2 from the germline V gene are SGDLS and YYNGEE. The CDR3 has 12 residues. Study-wide results and limits: Analysis by F measure revealed that same-batch samples clustered strongly together. Relative to controls, patients had five TRBV segments at higher frequency, with TRBV5-6, TRBV5-1 and TRBV20-1 among these.

Incorporated into the TCR beta cDNA libraries were unique molecular identifiers, which served to reduce PCR and sequencing biases. TCRdb reprocessed the PCR reads via MiXCR and lists one record per CDR3 protein. This table has about 380,000 distinct CDR3 sequences, about a third appearing once. In regard to this clonotype: The antigen is undetermined.

The material sequenced was blood. This chain joins TRBV9 and TRBJ1-1; no clear D. This TCR was recovered from a girl aged 10-17 years with multiple sclerosis. CDR3 loop: CASSDEAPEAFF. The CDR3 DNA sequence: TGTGCCAGCAGCGACGAGGCCCCCGAAGCTTTCTTT.